The rows below give T cell receptor beta chains drawn from one sample of a study of CD8+ T cells in alopecia areata. Sequenced by immunoSEQ multiplex PCR; TCRdb stores in-frame clones only, minus some. Here the sample spans about 210,000 clones, around three fifths being singletons. The specimen comprised CD4+ T cells sorted from blood, sampled at week 4, from a patient treated with tofacitinib. Receptor source: a human donor with alopecia areata. The CDR3 runs from the conserved cysteine through the conserved F or W. Fields, in order: D gene, V gene, clone size, J gene, CDR3 length, CDR3 protein, CDR3 DNA. D genes are given only for firm matches. Where a row states a size, it is once, few, many or the class of an expanded clone; other rows omit it.

TRBD1	TRBV5-1	few	TRBJ2-5	14	CASSLGQGGETQYF	TGCGCCAGCAGCTTGGGACAGGGTGGCGAGACCCAGTACTTC
TRBD1	TRBV10-2	-	TRBJ1-5	13	CASGTGTNQPQHF	TGCGCCAGCGGGACAGGGACTAATCAGCCCCAGCATTTT
-	TRBV6-5	-	TRBJ1-2	15	CASSPGRGARYGYTF	TGTGCCAGCAGTCCTGGGCGGGGAGCACGTTATGGCTACACCTTC
-	TRBV9	-	TRBJ2-5	15	CASSALGGPQETQYF	TGTGCCAGCAGCGCCCTTGGAGGGCCACAAGAGACCCAGTACTTC
-	TRBV21-1	-	TRBJ2-7	13	CASSKVGGYEQYF	TGTGCCAGCAGCAAAGTTGGAGGCTACGAGCAGTACTTC
-	TRBV29-1	once	TRBJ1-1	11	CSVVLTVEAFF	TGCAGCGTTGTTCTGACAGTCGAAGCTTTCTTT
TRBD2	TRBV7-8	few	TRBJ2-1	17	CASSLVSGSGTHSAQFF	TGTGCCAGCAGCTTAGTGTCGGGTAGCGGGACCCATAGCGCGCAGTTCTTC
-	TRBV11-2	-	TRBJ2-5	13	CASSPRGLKAQYF	TGTGCCAGCAGCCCAAGGGGGTTAAAGGCCCAGTACTTC
-	TRBV11-2	-	TRBJ2-5	13	CASSLGFQETQYF	TGTGCCAGCAGCTTAGGCTTCCAAGAGACCCAGTACTTC
-	TRBV23-1	-	TRBJ1-2	14	CASSQWQDNYGYTF	TGCGCCAGCAGTCAATGGCAGGACAACTATGGCTACACCTTC
-	TRBV7-2	few	TRBJ1-1	13	CASRAGWATEAFF	TGTGCCAGCAGAGCAGGGTGGGCGACTGAAGCTTTCTTT
-	TRBV29-1	-	TRBJ2-3	12	CSGDQGADTQYF	TGCAGCGGGGACCAGGGTGCAGATACGCAGTATTTT
-	TRBV7-2	-	TRBJ1-2	11	CASSLVHGYTF	TGTGCCAGCAGCTTAGTTCATGGCTACACCTTC
-	TRBV29-1	-	TRBJ2-3	10	CSGRVDTQYF	TGCAGCGGTAGGGTAGATACGCAGTATTTT
TRBD1	TRBV5-1	-	TRBJ2-5	14	CASSLGQGVETQYF	TGCGCCAGCAGCTTGGGACAGGGAGTTGAGACCCAGTACTTC
TRBD2	TRBV10-3	-	TRBJ2-5	14	CAMGSGVAQETQYF	TGTGCCATGGGTAGCGGGGTCGCGCAAGAGACCCAGTACTTC
-	TRBV7-9	-	TRBJ2-3	13	CASSTRERDTQYF	TGTGCCAGCAGCACCCGGGAGAGAGATACGCAGTATTTT
-	TRBV7-2	few	TRBJ1-4	13	CASSAGPGEKLFF	TGTGCCAGCAGCGCCGGGCCCGGGGAAAAACTGTTTTTT
-	TRBV29-1	-	TRBJ2-5	13	CSVVAGGGETQYF	TGCAGCGTTGTAGCAGGGGGAGGAGAGACCCAGTACTTC
-	TRBV27	few	TRBJ1-5	12	CASSESNQPQHF	TGTGCCAGCAGTGAAAGCAATCAGCCCCAGCATTTT
-	TRBV7-9	few	TRBJ2-7	12	CASSLTAYEQYF	TGTGCCAGCAGCTTAACGGCCTACGAGCAGTACTTC
-	TRBV6-1	once	TRBJ1-5	15	CASSEGAGPNQPQHF	TGTGCCAGCAGTGAAGGGGCAGGGCCCAATCAGCCCCAGCATTTT
-	TRBV30	-	TRBJ1-6	15	CAWSSPAGMDSPLHF	TGTGCCTGGAGTTCCCCGGCAGGGATGGATTCACCCCTCCACTTT
-	TRBV29-1	-	TRBJ2-2	13	CSVASQNTGELFF	TGCAGCGTTGCTTCCCAGAACACCGGGGAGCTGTTTTTT
-	TRBV5-1	-	TRBJ2-5	16	CASSLIVGDIQETQYF	TGCGCCAGCAGCTTGATTGTGGGGGATATACAAGAGACCCAGTACTTC
-	TRBV5-1	-	TRBJ1-1	14	CASRTQTEGTEAFF	TGCGCCAGCAGGACACAGACAGAGGGAACTGAAGCTTTCTTT
TRBD1	TRBV6-5	-	TRBJ2-1	14	CASSRQGNYNEQFF	TGTGCCAGCAGCCGACAGGGGAACTACAATGAGCAGTTCTTC
TRBD2	TRBV9	few	TRBJ2-3	13	CASSFSGADTQYF	TGTGCCAGCAGCTTTAGCGGGGCAGATACGCAGTATTTT
-	TRBV30	few	TRBJ1-6	14	CACRSGANNSPLHF	TGTGCCTGTAGGTCCGGGGCGAATAATTCACCCCTCCACTTT
TRBD2	TRBV5-4	-	TRBJ2-1	16	CASSRSGGASYNEQFF	TGTGCCAGCAGCCGTAGCGGGGGGGCATCCTACAATGAGCAGTTCTTC
-	TRBV5-6	-	TRBJ2-5	13	CASSSLASVTQYF	TGTGCCAGCAGCTCACTAGCCTCGGTGACCCAGTACTTC
TRBD2	TRBV18	-	TRBJ2-3	17	CASSPTLSGGLTDTQYF	TGTGCCAGCTCACCTACACTCAGCGGGGGCCTCACAGATACGCAGTATTTT
TRBD2	TRBV7-3	-	TRBJ2-7	14	CASSSGLAPYEQYF	TGTGCCAGCAGCTCAGGACTAGCTCCCTACGAGCAGTACTTC
-	TRBV7-2	few	TRBJ2-5	16	CASSLADGGLGETQYF	TGTGCCAGCAGCTTAGCGGACGGGGGGCTCGGGGAGACCCAGTACTTC
-	TRBV4-3	few	TRBJ1-2	16	CASSQMVPYPQRGYTF	TGCGCCAGCAGCCAGATGGTCCCGTATCCCCAAAGAGGCTACACCTTC
-	TRBV29-1	-	TRBJ1-1	13	CSVQAQQNTEAFF	TGCAGCGTTCAGGCCCAGCAGAACACTGAAGCTTTCTTT
-	TRBV9	-	TRBJ2-7	13	CASSIDRWNEQYF	TGTGCCAGCAGCATCGACAGGTGGAACGAGCAGTACTTC
-	TRBV2	-	TRBJ2-7	11	CASSDRYEQYF	TGTGCCAGCAGTGATCGCTACGAGCAGTACTTC
-	TRBV7-9	-	TRBJ1-2	13	CASSLDLGQGYTF	TGTGCCAGCAGCTTAGATCTGGGACAAGGCTACACCTTC
-	TRBV10-3	-	TRBJ2-5	13	CAISEYREETQYF	TGTGCCATCAGTGAGTACAGGGAAGAGACCCAGTACTTC
-	TRBV6-5	-	TRBJ2-5	16	CASSYSTGPPQETQYF	TGTGCCAGCAGTTACTCGACAGGACCCCCGCAAGAGACCCAGTACTTC
-	TRBV7-2	-	TRBJ2-5	13	CASSLVYQETQYF	TGTGCCAGCAGCTTAGTGTACCAAGAGACCCAGTACTTC
TRBD1	TRBV9	-	TRBJ2-2	16	CASSFTGTGDPGELFF	TGTGCCAGCAGCTTTACCGGGACAGGGGATCCCGGGGAGCTGTTTTTT
TRBD1	TRBV6-5	-	TRBJ2-1	12	CASRPDRGPQFF	TGTGCCAGCAGACCCGACAGGGGCCCGCAGTTCTTC
-	TRBV30	-	TRBJ2-7	13	CAWSRQQVYEQYF	TGTGCCTGGAGTCGCCAACAGGTTTACGAGCAGTACTTC
-	TRBV4-3	few	TRBJ2-2	15	CASSAGGDVAGELFF	TGCGCCAGCAGCGCCGGCGGGGATGTGGCCGGGGAGCTGTTTTTT
-	TRBV7-9	-	TRBJ2-7	14	CASSLVQSTYEQYF	TGTGCCAGCAGCTTAGTTCAGTCAACCTACGAGCAGTACTTC
-	TRBV29-1	few	TRBJ1-2	14	CSVGGRDRQGGYTF	TGCAGCGTTGGGGGCCGGGACCGCCAGGGGGGCTACACCTTC
-	TRBV29-1	-	TRBJ2-3	14	CSVSWGGGTDTQYF	TGCAGCGTTTCCTGGGGGGGCGGAACCGATACGCAGTATTTT
TRBD2	TRBV12-5	-	TRBJ2-5	13	CASGSGTKETQYF	TGTGCTAGTGGCTCCGGGACTAAAGAGACCCAGTACTTC
-	TRBV9	-	TRBJ2-1	14	CASSVGTVYNEQFF	TGTGCCAGCAGCGTAGGGACAGTCTACAATGAGCAGTTCTTC
-	TRBV29-1	-	TRBJ2-2	14	CSVAQPTNTGELFF	TGCAGCGTTGCCCAACCTACGAACACCGGGGAGCTGTTTTTT